This T cell receptor (beta chain) was captured in a study of blood T cell repertoires in COVID-19. V shed 7 bases, J shed 2 bases, and the junction held 4 bases outside the gene matches. The CDR3 sequence is 13 residues long. Germline V gives CDR1 MNHEY, CDR2 SMNVEV (reference sequence). Only one count was recorded for this clone. Those enrolled in Seattle joined during active infection and were followed longitudinally afterward. As handled by the study authors: Using reference gene primer amplification, nucleated cell counts were estimated. The table came from immunoSEQ multiplex PCR; TCRdb's copy has only in-frame clones and leaves some out. V, J and clone size are taken as reported in that table, and D and trimming were inferred from the DNA itself. The table shows some 260,000 clones, with about 87% occurring only once.

The rearrangement uses TRBV27 and TRBJ1-2; 7 bases align to TRBD1. The sequence was collected from a woman in her thirties with COVID-19, enrolled during active disease. The material sequenced was peripheral blood. The CDR3 nucleotides are TGTGCCAGCACCAGGGGACAGAACTATGGCTACACCTTC. Residues: CASTRGQNYGYTF.